This T cell receptor (beta chain) was profiled in a study of CD8 T cells in Susac syndrome. This CDR3 region has 13 residues. Per the germline V gene, CDR1 is MNHEY and CDR2 is SMNVEV (reference sequence). The V end was cut by 2 bases, the J end by 4 bases, with 5 bases between. Reverse transcription of about 0.45 to 1 ug RNA was carried out with random hexamers. TCRdb processed the immunoSEQ multiplex PCR reads anew with MiXCR; each CDR3 protein has one entry. The table has more than 250,000 distinct CDR3 sequences, about 91% seen once; the top ten hold approximately 0.065%. Sequenced: CD4+ T cells from PBMCs. This receptor was taken from a human donor with multiple sclerosis. The genes are TRBV27 and TRBJ2-2, with D unresolved. CDR3 amino acids: CASSLTRTGELFF. CDR3 nucleotide sequence: TGTGCCAGCAGTTTAACCCGCACCGGGGAGCTGTTTTTT.